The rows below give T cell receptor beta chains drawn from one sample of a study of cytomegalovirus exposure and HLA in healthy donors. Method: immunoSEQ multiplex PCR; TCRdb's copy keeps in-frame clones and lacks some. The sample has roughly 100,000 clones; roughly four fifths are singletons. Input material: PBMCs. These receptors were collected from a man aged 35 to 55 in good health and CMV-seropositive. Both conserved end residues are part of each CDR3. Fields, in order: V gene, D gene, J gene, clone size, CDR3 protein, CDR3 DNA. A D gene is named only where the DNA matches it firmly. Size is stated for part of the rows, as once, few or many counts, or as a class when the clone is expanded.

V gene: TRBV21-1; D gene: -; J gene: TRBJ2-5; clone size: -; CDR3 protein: CASSITSSQYF; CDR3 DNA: TGTGCCAGCAGCATCACTAGCTCCCAGTACTTC
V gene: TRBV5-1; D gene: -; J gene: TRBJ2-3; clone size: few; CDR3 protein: CASSLGGITDTQYF; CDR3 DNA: TGCGCCAGCAGCTTGGGGGGCATCACAGATACGCAGTATTTT
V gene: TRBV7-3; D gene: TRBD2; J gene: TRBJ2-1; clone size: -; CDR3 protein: CASSPYGNGGSHNEQFF; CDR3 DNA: TGTGCCAGCAGCCCCTATGGTAACGGGGGGAGTCACAATGAGCAGTTCTTC
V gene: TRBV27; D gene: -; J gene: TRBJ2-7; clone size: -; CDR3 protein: CASSWGLGVYEQYF; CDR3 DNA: TGTGCCAGCAGTTGGGGCCTCGGTGTCTACGAGCAGTACTTC
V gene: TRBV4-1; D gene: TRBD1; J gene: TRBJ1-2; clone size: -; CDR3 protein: CASSQDRGQGVYGYTF; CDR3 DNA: TGCGCCAGCAGCCAAGATAGGGGACAGGGGGTTTATGGCTACACCTTC
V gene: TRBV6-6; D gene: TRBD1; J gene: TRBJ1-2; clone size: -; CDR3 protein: CASSYQGQGGYGYTF; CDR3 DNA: TGTGCCAGCAGTTACCAGGGACAGGGAGGGTATGGCTACACCTTC
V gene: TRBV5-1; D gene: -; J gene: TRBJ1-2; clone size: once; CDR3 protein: CASSIGHLDGYTF; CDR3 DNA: TGCGCCAGCAGCATAGGACACCTCGATGGCTACACCTTC
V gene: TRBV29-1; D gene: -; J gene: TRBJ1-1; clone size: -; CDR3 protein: CSAGPHWGGTEAFF; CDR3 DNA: TGCAGCGCCGGGCCTCACTGGGGGGGCACTGAAGCTTTCTTT
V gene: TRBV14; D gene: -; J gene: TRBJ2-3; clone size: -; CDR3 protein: CASSQSSGSNTQYF; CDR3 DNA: TGTGCCAGCAGCCAGTCATCAGGGTCCAATACGCAGTATTTT
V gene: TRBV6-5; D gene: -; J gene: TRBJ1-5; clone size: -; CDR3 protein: CASSASGVQPQHF; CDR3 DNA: TGTGCCAGCAGTGCTTCGGGTGTTCAGCCCCAGCATTTT
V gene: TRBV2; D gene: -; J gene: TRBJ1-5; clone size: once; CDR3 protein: CASREPGNSNQPQHF; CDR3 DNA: TGTGCCAGCAGGGAACCAGGGAATAGCAATCAGCCCCAGCATTTT
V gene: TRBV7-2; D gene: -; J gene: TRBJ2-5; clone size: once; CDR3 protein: CASSLGTNPTETQYF; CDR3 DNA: TGTGCCAGCAGCTTAGGGACTAATCCAACAGAGACCCAGTACTTC
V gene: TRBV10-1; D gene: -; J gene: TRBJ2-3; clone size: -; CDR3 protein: CASSESGRGNTDTQYF; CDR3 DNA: TGCGCCAGCAGTGAGTCGGGGCGAGGAAACACAGATACGCAGTATTTT
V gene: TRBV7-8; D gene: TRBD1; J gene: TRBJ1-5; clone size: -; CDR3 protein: CASSHQDRPNQPQHF; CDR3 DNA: TGTGCCAGCAGTCACCAGGACAGGCCCAATCAGCCCCAGCATTTT